Listed here are 28 T cell receptor beta chains from one sample, sequenced in a study of T cell clonotyping in hematopoietic cell transplantation. The repertoire was sequenced with immunoSEQ multiplex PCR; TCRdb's copy has only in-frame clones and lacks some. Of thousands of clones listed, approximately 79% were seen once; the top ten hold approximately 16%. The specimen comprised PBMCs, sampled 180 days after allogeneic stem cell transplant. The receptors shown here come from a male patient aged 40-55 years who had an allogeneic stem cell transplant from a related donor, so the T cells may come from the graft donor. Some clones in this sample may be carry-over from other donors' samples.

V gene TRBV4-1 combines with J gene TRBJ1-1; 8 bases map to TRBD1. With 7 bases clipped from V and 2 bases from J, the junction kept 15 bases outside the gene matches. From germline, CDR1 is MGHRA and CDR2 YSYEKL. This CDR3 comprises 17 residues. CDR3 sequence (DNA): TGCGCCAGCAACCCACTCGGGGCAGGGGGCCCAAACACTGAAGCTTTCTTT. Its protein is CASNPLGAGGPNTEAFF.

The chain carries TRBV5-6 and TRBJ1-3; D gene uncertain. Germline CDR1 reads SGHDT; CDR2 reads YYEEEE. Trimming left V 6 bases short and J 2 bases short, with 18 bases between. There are 16 residues in the CDR3. The CDR3 bases are TGTGCCAGCACCATCGGGCCATTCCGGCCTGGAAACACCATATATTTT. Protein sequence: CASTIGPFRPGNTIYF.

The chain is built from TRBV27 and TRBJ2-1; D assignment may be TRBD1 or TRBD2 (5 bases each). Germline V gives CDR1 MNHEY, CDR2 SMNVEV (reference sequence). The CDR3 sequence is 15 residues long. The germline V and J ends were trimmed by 2 bases and 2 bases, with 10 bases remaining between them. The CDR3 DNA sequence: TGTGCCAGCAGTTTAAGGGACCCAACCTACAATGAGCAGTTCTTC. Translated, it gives CASSLRDPTYNEQFF.

This clone counts as large (0.1 to 1%). The chain links TRBV19 to TRBJ2-1; D unresolved. Trimming cost V 3 bases and J 7 bases, with 7 bases left between them. The CDR3 is 12 amino acids. Germline V lookup: CDR1 LNHDA, CDR2 SQIVND (reference sequence). CDR3 nucleotide sequence: TGTGCCAGTAGTATCGGCTGGAATGAGCAGTTCTTC. Protein sequence: CASSIGWNEQFF.

V gene TRBV9 combines with J gene TRBJ1-2; a possible D gene is TRBD1 (5 bases). The CDR3 runs to 14 residues. Trimming took off 4 bases at V and 7 bases at J, with 17 bases between the two ends. Germline CDR1 reads SGDLS; CDR2 reads YYNGEE. CDR3 sequence: CASSIGVGLGGYTF. The CDR3 coding sequence is TGTGCCAGCAGCATAGGGGTAGGGTTGGGTGGCTACACCTTC.

V and J are TRBV5-4 and TRBJ1-1; 11 bases match TRBD1. This CDR3 has 14 residues. Germline V CDR1 and CDR2: SGHNT, YYREEE (reference sequence). J lost 4 bases, V lost 4 bases, and 3 bases had no gene match. DNA for the CDR3: TGTGCCAGCAGCCATGGGACAGGGGGCACTGAAGCTTTCTTT. Translation gives CASSHGTGGTEAFF.

This clone came up once. The gene calls are TRBV11-2 and TRBJ2-5, with 10 bases that match TRBD2. V shed 0 bases, J shed 4 bases, and the junction held 11 bases outside the gene matches. The CDR3 is 18 amino acids. From germline, CDR1 is SGHAT and CDR2 FQNNGV. The CDR3 loop is CASSLDLLAGDRPETQYF. As DNA, the CDR3 is TGTGCCAGCAGCTTAGATCTCCTAGCGGGGGACCGCCCAGAGACCCAGTACTTC.

The gene calls are TRBV5-1 and TRBJ2-6, with 7 bases that match TRBD1. Trimming cost V 4 bases and J 4 bases; bases outside gene matches: 2. There are 14 residues in the CDR3. Germline-derived CDR1 and CDR2 are SGHRS and YFSETQ. The CDR3 nucleotides are TGCGCCAGCAGCCGGGGACAGGGGGCCAACGTCCTGACTTTC. It encodes CASSRGQGANVLTF. The full variable domain, rest sourced from reference TRBV5-1 and TRBJ2-6, is KAGVTQTPRYLIKTRGQQVTLSCSPISGHRSVSWYQQTPGQGLQFLFEYFSETQRNKGNFPGRFSGRQFSNSRSEMNVSTLELGDSALYLCASSRGQGANVLTFGAGSRLTVL.

This clone was detected a few times. The rearrangement joins TRBV2 to TRBJ2-2; D is uncertain. Germline CDR1 SNHLY, CDR2 FYNNEI. V shed 6 bases and J shed 2 bases, with 10 bases lying between them. This CDR3 is 14 amino acids long. The CDR3 here is CASSPLRNTGELFF. The CDR3 coding sequence is TGTGCCAGCAGCCCCCTCAGAAACACCGGGGAGCTGTTTTTT.

The V and J genes are TRBV28 and TRBJ2-5, with 9 bases identical to TRBD2. The V segment lost 4 bases and the J segment 5 bases; nucleotides outside the gene matches: 8. In germline, CDR1 is MDHEN, CDR2 SYDVKM. The CDR3 covers 15 residues. CDR3 DNA: TGTGCCAGCAGTTCCGCGGGGGGGTTTTTGGAGACCCAGTACTTC. Translated, it gives CASSSAGGFLETQYF.

The chain joins TRBV5-4 to TRBJ2-5; TRBD2 aligns across 14 bases. Germline lookup yields CDR1 SGHNT and CDR2 YYREEE (reference sequence). The CDR3 covers 16 residues. The J segment lost 7 bases and the V segment lost 4 bases, leaving 9 bases of the junction unmatched. This CDR3 reads CASSIRTSGGLGTQYF. The CDR3, as DNA: TGTGCCAGCAGCATCCGGACTAGCGGGGGGTTGGGGACCCAGTACTTC.

This clone was found a few times. V is TRBV28 and J is TRBJ2-2, with 12 bases that match TRBD2. CDR3 size: 19 residues. Germline-derived CDR1 and CDR2 are MDHEN and SYDVKM. Losses at the gene ends were 3 bases for V and 4 bases for J; bases not matched to a gene: 12. The CDR3 bases are TGTGCCAGCAGTTTGGTCGCTGCTAGCGGGGGGGCCGGCACCGGGGAGCTGTTTTTT. Amino acid sequence: CASSLVAASGGAGTGELFF. Full variable domain (rest looked up from reference TRBV28 and TRBJ2-2): DVKVTQSSRYLVKRTGEKVFLECVQDMDHENMFWYRQDPGLGLRLIYFSYDVKMKEKGDIPEGYSVSREKKERFSLILESASTNQTSMYLCASSLVAASGGAGTGELFFGEGSRLTVL.

V usage is TRBV2 and J usage is TRBJ2-3, with D perhaps TRBD2 (6 bases). The germline V and J ends were trimmed by 6 bases and 0 bases, with 13 bases remaining between them. Germline V lookup: CDR1 SNHLY, CDR2 FYNNEI. The CDR3 has 15 amino acids. CDR3 DNA: TGTGCCAGCAGGACGTATGCGGGGAGCACAGATACGCAGTATTTT. The encoded protein is CASRTYAGSTDTQYF. The variable domain in full, with the rest retrieved from reference TRBV2 and TRBJ2-3, is EPEVTQTPSHQVTQMGQEVILRCVPISNHLYFYWYRQILGQKVEFLVSFYNNEISEKSEIFDDQFSVERPDGSNFTLKIRSTKLEDSAMYFCASRTYAGSTDTQYFGPGTRLTVL.

The chain has TRBV5-4 and TRBJ1-6; 7 nucleotides match TRBD1. This CDR3 has 13 residues. The trim removed 6 bases at V and 7 bases at J, leaving 4 bases unmatched. CDR1 is SGHNT, CDR2 YYREEE, per germline (reference sequence). This CDR3 is CASTLQGNSPLHF. The CDR3 DNA reads as TGTGCCAGCACGTTACAGGGGAATTCACCCCTCCACTTT.

The V call is TRBV6-5, the J call TRBJ1-2; D is uncertain. Deletions cut 0 bases from V and 5 bases from J, with 16 bases between. Germline CDR1 and CDR2: MNHEY and SVGAGI. The CDR3 is made up of 16 amino acids. This chain's CDR3 is CASSYSRRVSIYGYTF. The CDR3 DNA reads TGTGCCAGCAGTTACTCGCGGAGGGTCTCTATTTATGGCTACACCTTC.

The chain is built from TRBV6-6 and TRBJ2-1; D is ambiguous. This CDR3 region has 11 residues. V was clipped by 7 bases and J by 3 bases, with 4 bases between them. From germline, CDR1 is MNHNY and CDR2 SVGAGI (reference sequence). This CDR3 is CASTNYNEQFF. In nucleotides, the CDR3 is TGTGCCAGCACTAACTACAATGAGCAGTTCTTC.

This clone has only one observation. The chain recombines TRBV2 with TRBJ2-3; either TRBD1 or TRBD2 may fit D (6 bases each). The CDR3 sequence is 16 residues long. The V end was cut by 6 bases, the J end by 1 base, with 17 bases between. CDR1 and CDR2 from the germline V gene are SNHLY and FYNNEI. DNA of the CDR3: TGTGCCAGCAGGCTAGGAGGGGGGCCTCGCACAGATACGCAGTATTTT. Residues: CASRLGGGPRTDTQYF. The complete variable domain, with remaining parts taken from reference TRBV2 and TRBJ2-3, reads EPEVTQTPSHQVTQMGQEVILRCVPISNHLYFYWYRQILGQKVEFLVSFYNNEISEKSEIFDDQFSVERPDGSNFTLKIRSTKLEDSAMYFCASRLGGGPRTDTQYFGPGTRLTVL.

The gene calls are TRBV30 and TRBJ2-1; 8 nucleotides line up with TRBD2. The V segment lost 0 bases and the J segment 2 bases; nucleotides outside the gene matches: 9. Looked up from germline, CDR1 is GTSNPN and CDR2 is SVGIG (reference sequence). CDR3 length equals 17 residues. The CDR3, as DNA: TGTGCCTGGAGTGTACTTTCCCCTAGCGGGCCCTACAATGAGCAGTTCTTC. It specifies CAWSVLSPSGPYNEQFF.

This clone has only a few counts. The chain combines TRBV7-8 with TRBJ2-5; TRBD2 matches 10 bases. Germline CDR1 SGHVS, CDR2 FQNEAQ. This CDR3 comprises 16 residues. J gave up 9 bases and V 4 bases, and 14 bases lay outside the gene matches. The CDR3 loop is CASSSRRLAGSQAQYF. The CDR3 DNA follows: TGTGCCAGCAGCTCCAGAAGACTAGCGGGCTCTCAGGCCCAGTACTTC.

This clone appeared a single time. The chain joins TRBV11-3 to TRBJ1-1; D gene ambiguous. The germline gives CDR1 SGHNT, CDR2 YENEEA. V was pared by 4 bases and J by 5 bases, with 2 bases between. This CDR3 contains 10 residues. This CDR3 reads CASSCTEAFF. CDR3 nucleotide sequence: TGTGCCAGCAGCTGTACTGAAGCTTTCTTT. The full variable domain, completed using reference TRBV11-3 and TRBJ1-1, is EAGVVQSPRYKIIEKKQPVAFWCNPISGHNTLYWYLQNLGQGPELLIRYENEEAVDDSQLPKDRFSAERLKGVDSTLKIQPAELGDSAVYLCASSCTEAFFGQGTRLTVV.

The V gene is TRBV2, the J gene TRBJ2-2; TRBD1 matches at 10 bases. This CDR3 contains 15 residues. J lost 4 bases, V lost 7 bases, and 6 bases had no gene match. Germline CDR1 SNHLY, CDR2 FYNNEI. The CDR3 loop is CASTRQGARTGELFF. The DNA for the CDR3 is TGTGCCAGCACTAGACAGGGGGCGCGCACCGGGGAGCTGTTTTTT.

V is TRBV30 and J is TRBJ1-5; D call uncertain. Germline V gives CDR1 GTSNPN, CDR2 SVGIG (reference sequence). Between the trimmed V and J ends, which lost 2 bases and 4 bases, there was a span of 9 bases. The CDR3 runs 13 residues. Here the CDR3 reads CAWSSLGNQPQHF. The CDR3, as DNA: TGTGCCTGGAGTTCTCTGGGGAATCAGCCCCAGCATTTT.

The chain recombines TRBV6-5 with TRBJ1-1; D gene ambiguous. This CDR3 is built from 15 residues. Trimming pared 4 bases from V and 0 bases from J, leaving 12 bases between. Germline CDR1 and CDR2: MNHEY and SVGAGI. Here the CDR3 DNA reads TGTGCCAGCAGTTCGAGAGGACCATTGAACACTGAAGCTTTCTTT. Translating gives CASSSRGPLNTEAFF.

V usage is TRBV4-2 and J usage is TRBJ2-7, with D maybe TRBD1 (5 bases). The CDR3 runs 15 residues. Germline CDR1 LGHNA, CDR2 YNFKEQ. V lost 4 bases and J lost 0, with 13 bases in between. CDR3 residues: CASSPETALSYEQYF. In DNA form, the CDR3 reads TGTGCCAGCAGCCCGGAGACAGCACTCTCCTACGAGCAGTACTTC.

The chain uses TRBV27 and TRBJ1-1, with D tentatively TRBD1 (5 bases). The CDR3 has 15 amino acids. Germline V gene sequence: CDR1 MNHEY, CDR2 SMNVEV (reference sequence). Trimming took 3 bases from V and 0 from J, leaving 11 bases between them. The CDR3 nucleotides are TGTGCCAGCAGTTTGGCCGGGACTATGAACACTGAAGCTTTCTTT. It yields the protein CASSLAGTMNTEAFF.

This chain uses TRBV21-1 with TRBJ2-1; TRBD2 was called by the table and not checked on the DNA. TRBV21-1 is given as a pseudogene. The CDR3 has 13 amino acids. The CDR3 DNA is TGTGTTAGTAGGTGGACTAGCGGGGCAGCCGGGTTCTTC. It specifies CVSRWTSGAAGFF.

The chain uses TRBV7-6 and TRBJ2-1; D unresolved. The germline V gene has CDR1 SGHVS and CDR2 FNYEAQ. The CDR3 is made up of 14 amino acids. V was trimmed by 0 bases and J by 5 bases, leaving 8 bases between them. The CDR3 region has the DNA TGTGCCAGCAGCTTAGCTACCTCTCACAATGAGCAGTTCTTC. Translating it yields CASSLATSHNEQFF.

This clone has just a few counts. This chain links TRBV7-9 with TRBJ1-2; a weak D match, TRBD1 (5 bases). Germline V lookup: CDR1 SEHNR, CDR2 FQNEAQ (reference sequence). CDR3 length equals 13 residues. V was pared by 8 bases and J by 2 bases, with 12 bases between. DNA of the CDR3: TGTGCCAGCCCGGGGCCAGGAAACTATGGCTACACCTTC. The encoded protein is CASPGPGNYGYTF.